This TCR beta chain was captured by sequencing in a study of T cell responses to AZD1222 COVID-19 vaccine. Study overall: Pooled samples include second doses given at about 4 or 12 weeks. Study observations and caveats: Reportedly, nearly half of unique spike TCRs recognized epitopes outside B.1.351/B.1.1.7 mutations. There were repertoire samples only from the period after the peak T cell response. Just a handful of AZD1222 recipients tested seropositive at baseline.

After removal of 3 bases from V and 5 bases from J, the junction contained 10 bases not matched to a gene. Per germline, CDR1 KGHDR and CDR2 SFDVKD. This CDR3 comprises 16 residues. Profiled with immunoSEQ multiplex PCR; TCRdb holds only in-frame clones, not every one. Here the sample spans 100,000 or so clones, about 88% being singletons. Note on this clone: Its antigen is unknown.

The TCR comes from an adult in good health. Here the sequenced sample was peripheral blood, taken on day 0 of AZD1222 vaccination. J is TRBJ2-5 and V is TRBV24-1, with 8 bases lining up with TRBD1. CDR3: CATSDTPETGVETQYF. The CDR3 DNA reads as TGTGCCACCAGTGATACTCCCGAGACAGGGGTCGAGACCCAGTACTTC.